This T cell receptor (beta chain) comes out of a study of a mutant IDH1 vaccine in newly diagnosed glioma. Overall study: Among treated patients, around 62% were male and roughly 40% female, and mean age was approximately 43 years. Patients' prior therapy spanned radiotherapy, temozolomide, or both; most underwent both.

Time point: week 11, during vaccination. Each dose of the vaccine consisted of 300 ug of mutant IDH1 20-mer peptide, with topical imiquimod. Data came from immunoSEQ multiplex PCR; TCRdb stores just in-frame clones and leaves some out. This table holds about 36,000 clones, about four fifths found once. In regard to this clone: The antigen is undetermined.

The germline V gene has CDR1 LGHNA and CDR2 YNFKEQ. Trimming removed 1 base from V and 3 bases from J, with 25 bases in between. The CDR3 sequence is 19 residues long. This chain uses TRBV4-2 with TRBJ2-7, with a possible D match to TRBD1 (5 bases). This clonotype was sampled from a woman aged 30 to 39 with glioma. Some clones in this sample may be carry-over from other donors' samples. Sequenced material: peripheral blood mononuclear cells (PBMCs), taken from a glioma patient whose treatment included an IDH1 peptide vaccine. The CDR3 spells CASSQVETRFQGNRYEQYF. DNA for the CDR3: TGTGCCAGCAGCCAAGTCGAAACCCGATTTCAGGGTAATCGCTACGAGCAGTACTTC.